This is a list of T cell receptor beta chains from one sample in a study of STAT3 mutations in large granular lymphocyte leukemia. Sequencing used immunoSEQ multiplex PCR; TCRdb keeps in-frame clones, though not all of them. The table records some 4,300 clones, 45% to 70% of them present only once. Material for sequencing was peripheral blood mononuclear cells. These receptors were obtained from a male patient aged 45-59 years with T-cell large granular lymphocyte leukemia. Some clones in this sample may be carry-over from other donors' samples. CDR3s include the opening cysteine and the closing phenylalanine or tryptophan. D genes are given only for firm matches. The size entry is marked missing in some rows and otherwise reads once, few, many or a size class.

CDR3nt: TGTGCCAGCAGCACGGACAGGGCCGTTACTAACTATGGCTACACCTTC
CDR3aa: CASSTDRAVTNYGYTF
v_gene: TRBV7-2
d_gene: TRBD1
abundance: few
j_gene: TRBJ1-2

CDR3nt: TGTGCCAGCTCACCGAGCGGGCTAGCGGGCACAGATACGCAGTATTTT
CDR3aa: CASSPSGLAGTDTQYF
v_gene: TRBV18
d_gene: TRBD2
abundance: NA
j_gene: TRBJ2-3

CDR3nt: TGTGCCAGCAGTTCCTGGCAGGGCTTAAATGAAAAACTGTTTTTT
CDR3aa: CASSSWQGLNEKLFF
v_gene: TRBV27
d_gene: NA
abundance: NA
j_gene: TRBJ1-4

CDR3nt: TGTGCCTGGAGTAGGGGAGAAAATGAGCAGTTCTTC
CDR3aa: CAWSRGENEQFF
v_gene: TRBV30
d_gene: NA
abundance: NA
j_gene: TRBJ2-1

CDR3nt: TGTGCCAGCAGACCGGGTTGGGGGACTGAAGCTTTCTTT
CDR3aa: CASRPGWGTEAFF
v_gene: TRBV5-4
d_gene: NA
abundance: NA
j_gene: TRBJ1-1

CDR3nt: TGTGCCAGCAGCTTGGGGAAAGGGGGCGAATATTATGGCTACACCTTC
CDR3aa: CASSLGKGGEYYGYTF
v_gene: TRBV5-4
d_gene: TRBD1
abundance: once
j_gene: TRBJ1-2

CDR3nt: TGTGCCAGCAGTTCAGACAGGGGCCTACAGGAGCAGTACTTC
CDR3aa: CASSSDRGLQEQYF
v_gene: TRBV27
d_gene: TRBD1
abundance: NA
j_gene: TRBJ2-7

CDR3nt: TGCAGTGCTTGGGACAGCTACGAGCAGTACTTC
CDR3aa: CSAWDSYEQYF
v_gene: TRBV20-1
d_gene: TRBD1
abundance: NA
j_gene: TRBJ2-7

CDR3nt: TGTGCCTGGAGTAGCGGGACTGCTTTCAATGAGCAGTTCTTC
CDR3aa: CAWSSGTAFNEQFF
v_gene: TRBV30
d_gene: TRBD2
abundance: NA
j_gene: TRBJ2-1

CDR3nt: TGTGCCAGCAGCTTAGGGGGCGGGGAAAAGCGGGCCTACGAGCAGTACTTC
CDR3aa: CASSLGGGEKRAYEQYF
v_gene: TRBV7-9
d_gene: NA
abundance: NA
j_gene: TRBJ2-7

CDR3nt: TGCGCCAGCAGCTTGTCACAGCTCACAGATACGCAGTATTTT
CDR3aa: CASSLSQLTDTQYF
v_gene: TRBV5-1
d_gene: NA
abundance: NA
j_gene: TRBJ2-3

CDR3nt: TGCGCCAGCAGTGGGGTGGGGGACGAGCAGTACTTC
CDR3aa: CASSGVGDEQYF
v_gene: TRBV5-1
d_gene: NA
abundance: once
j_gene: TRBJ2-7

CDR3nt: TGTGCCAGCAGCGGGTACAATGAGCAGTTCTTC
CDR3aa: CASSGYNEQFF
v_gene: TRBV9
d_gene: NA
abundance: few
j_gene: TRBJ2-1

CDR3nt: TGTGCCAGCAGTATGCGGGGCCAAGAGACCCAGTACTTC
CDR3aa: CASSMRGQETQYF
v_gene: TRBV27
d_gene: NA
abundance: few
j_gene: TRBJ2-5

CDR3nt: TGTGCCAGCAGCCTACTGCTAGCGGGGTACACAGATACGCAGTATTTT
CDR3aa: CASSLLLAGYTDTQYF
v_gene: TRBV5-4
d_gene: TRBD2
abundance: NA
j_gene: TRBJ2-3

CDR3nt: TGTGCCAGCAGCACGGACGATCTCACAGATACGCAGTATTTT
CDR3aa: CASSTDDLTDTQYF
v_gene: TRBV6-1
d_gene: NA
abundance: few
j_gene: TRBJ2-3

CDR3nt: TGCAGCGTTGAATGGGGGGAGAGCGGGGTCCAAGAGACCCAGTACTTC
CDR3aa: CSVEWGESGVQETQYF
v_gene: TRBV29-1
d_gene: TRBD2
abundance: NA
j_gene: TRBJ2-5

CDR3nt: TGTGCCATCAGTGAGCCGGACTGGGAGCAGTACTTC
CDR3aa: CAISEPDWEQYF
v_gene: TRBV10-3
d_gene: NA
abundance: few
j_gene: TRBJ2-7

CDR3nt: TGTGCCAGCAGCCCCTGGACCCTCTACGAGCAGTACTTC
CDR3aa: CASSPWTLYEQYF
v_gene: TRBV11-2
d_gene: NA
abundance: few
j_gene: TRBJ2-7

CDR3nt: TGTGCCAGCAGTTTTACGGGACAGGGATCCTACGAGCAGTACTTC
CDR3aa: CASSFTGQGSYEQYF
v_gene: TRBV28
d_gene: TRBD1
abundance: NA
j_gene: TRBJ2-7

CDR3nt: TGCAGCGTTGAAGAAGTGCAGGGGTACTATGGCTACACCTTC
CDR3aa: CSVEEVQGYYGYTF
v_gene: TRBV29-1
d_gene: NA
abundance: NA
j_gene: TRBJ1-2

CDR3nt: TGTGCCAGTAGTTTACCAACAGTGAACACTGAAGCTTTCTTT
CDR3aa: CASSLPTVNTEAFF
v_gene: TRBV19
d_gene: NA
abundance: few
j_gene: TRBJ1-1

CDR3nt: TGCAGCGCCGGAAGCCAGGGGGTGGACATTCAGTACTTC
CDR3aa: CSAGSQGVDIQYF
v_gene: TRBV29-1
d_gene: TRBD1
abundance: NA
j_gene: TRBJ2-4

CDR3nt: TGTGCCAGCAGCCAAGGGGCAGGATCCTACGAGCAGTACTTC
CDR3aa: CASSQGAGSYEQYF
v_gene: TRBV14
d_gene: NA
abundance: NA
j_gene: TRBJ2-7

CDR3nt: TGTGCCAGCAGCTTCGGACTAGCGGGGCGAGAGCGCGCCCCATATACGCAGTATTTT
CDR3aa: CASSFGLAGRERAPYTQYF
v_gene: TRBV7-9
d_gene: TRBD2
abundance: NA
j_gene: TRBJ2-3

CDR3nt: TGTGCCACCAGCACGTTACAGGGGAGTAACACTGAAGCTTTCTTT
CDR3aa: CATSTLQGSNTEAFF
v_gene: TRBV15
d_gene: TRBD1
abundance: NA
j_gene: TRBJ1-1

CDR3nt: TGTGCCAGCAGTTACTCCGGACCACACACCCCCTACGAGCAGTACTTC
CDR3aa: CASSYSGPHTPYEQYF
v_gene: TRBV6-5
d_gene: NA
abundance: once
j_gene: TRBJ2-7

CDR3nt: TGCGCCAGCAGCTCTGGGACAGGGGGCCAATATGGCTACACCTTC
CDR3aa: CASSSGTGGQYGYTF
v_gene: TRBV5-1
d_gene: TRBD1
abundance: NA
j_gene: TRBJ1-2